The rows below give T cell receptor beta chains drawn from one sample of a study of CD8 T cells in Susac syndrome. Each CDR3 protein gets one entry after TCRdb re-called the immunoSEQ multiplex PCR reads with MiXCR. This table has 95,000 to 150,000 distinct CDR3 sequences, around 94% appearing once. The specimen was CD8+ T cells from PBMCs. Source of these receptors: a human donor with Susac syndrome. Each CDR3 is given with its conserved first and last residue. A D gene is named only where the DNA matches it firmly. Part of the rows lack a size; the others show once, few, many or a class for expanded clones.

V	J	D	size	DNA	CDR3
TRBV5-6	TRBJ1-2	NA	NA	TGTGCCAGCAGCTTGGCCGCGGGGCAGGGCTACACCTTC	CASSLAAGQGYTF
TRBV4-2	TRBJ2-3	NA	NA	TGTGCCAGCAGCCAAGATTTAGGCACAGATACGCAGTATTTT	CASSQDLGTDTQYF
TRBV10-3	TRBJ2-5	NA	NA	TGTGCCATCAGTGAGTCGGGACCTCAAGAGACCCAGTACTTC	CAISESGPQETQYF
TRBV12-3/TRBV12-4	TRBJ2-5	TRBD1	NA	TGTGCCAGCAGACCTCGGACAGGGGAGTTGGAGACCCAGTACTTC	CASRPRTGELETQYF
TRBV15	TRBJ1-2	NA	NA	TGTGCCACCAGGGACGGAGCTAACTATGGCTACACCTTC	CATRDGANYGYTF
TRBV5-6	TRBJ1-4	TRBD1	NA	TGTGCCAGCAGCTTAGGGACAGGAGAGAATGAAAAACTGTTTTTT	CASSLGTGENEKLFF
TRBV14	TRBJ1-4	NA	NA	TGTGCCAGCAGCCAAGTGGGGGCGAGTGAAAAACTGTTTTTT	CASSQVGASEKLFF
TRBV20-1	TRBJ1-2	NA	NA	TGCAGTGCTATAGTGACCGGGCCCGGGGATGGCTACACCTTC	CSAIVTGPGDGYTF
TRBV2	TRBJ1-6	NA	NA	TGTGCCAGCAGTTACGCCTGGGGGAATTCACCCCTCCACTTT	CASSYAWGNSPLHF
TRBV4-2	TRBJ2-7	NA	NA	TGTGCCAGCAGCCAAGAAGGCGGAGGGGACTCCTACGAGCAGTACTTC	CASSQEGGGDSYEQYF
TRBV6-2/TRBV6-3	TRBJ1-1	NA	NA	TGTGCCAGCAGTTGGGACCTATTCACTGAAGCTTTCTTT	CASSWDLFTEAFF
TRBV7-2	TRBJ2-3	TRBD2	NA	TGTGCCAGCATCATAGGACTAGCGACGGATACGCAGTATTTT	CASIIGLATDTQYF
TRBV5-6	TRBJ1-6	NA	NA	TGTGCCAGCCGCCGGGACACGGGCGATTCACCCCTCCACTTT	CASRRDTGDSPLHF
TRBV30	TRBJ2-1	NA	NA	TGTGCCTGGAGTGTACCACTAGGCCCCTACAATGAGCAGTTCTTC	CAWSVPLGPYNEQFF
TRBV6-2/TRBV6-3	TRBJ2-1	NA	NA	TGTGCCAGCACTCCGTTCGAGGGCAACAATGAGCAGTTCTTC	CASTPFEGNNEQFF
TRBV27	TRBJ2-1	TRBD2	NA	TGTGCCAGCCGTTCCTACACGAGACTAGCGGGGGGGCGTTATGAGCAGTTCTTC	CASRSYTRLAGGRYEQFF
TRBV12-5	TRBJ1-2	NA	NA	TGTGCTAGTGTTTCGAGCGGGACCCCCGAGAAAGGCTACACCTTC	CASVSSGTPEKGYTF
TRBV25-1	TRBJ2-3	NA	NA	TGTGCCAGCAGTGACACCAATCCCGCAGGCCGCCAGGGCATAGGACCTAGCACAGATACGCAGTATTTT	CASSDTNPAGRQGIGPSTDTQYF
TRBV13	TRBJ2-3	TRBD2	once	TGTGCCAGCAGCAGCGGGGGAAGCGGGAATTATCAGTATTTT	CASSSGGSGNYQYF
TRBV7-9	TRBJ2-7	TRBD1	NA	TGTGCCATCGGGACAGGAGGCTTC	CAIGTGGF
TRBV30	TRBJ1-5	NA	NA	TGTGCCTGGAGTGTACCGCAGGAGTATAGCAATCAGCCCCAGCATTTT	CAWSVPQEYSNQPQHF
TRBV11-1	TRBJ2-5	NA	NA	TGTGCCAGCAGCTTAGGCGTCTCTGGGAACTACTACCGCCTCTCCGGGGAGACCCAGTACTTC	CASSLGVSGNYYRLSGETQYF
TRBV27	TRBJ1-2	NA	NA	TGTGCCAGCAGCCGGACCTTCACTCTGCGCTATGGCTACACCTTC	CASSRTFTLRYGYTF
TRBV18	TRBJ2-7	NA	NA	TGTGCCAGCTCACCAGGATTGGTGTCTGCCTACGAGCAGTACTTC	CASSPGLVSAYEQYF
TRBV5-4	TRBJ2-3	NA	NA	TGTGCCAGCAGCTTGGTTAGCGGCACAGATACGCAGTATTTT	CASSLVSGTDTQYF
TRBV2	TRBJ2-7	TRBD2	NA	TGTGCCAGCATTCCCGGGACTAGCGGGACTCTGGACGAGCAGTACTTC	CASIPGTSGTLDEQYF
TRBV6-5	TRBJ1-1	NA	NA	TGTGCCAGCAGTTACTCCGGGGAGGGGGGAGTCACTGAAGCTTTCTTT	CASSYSGEGGVTEAFF
TRBV30	TRBJ1-1	NA	NA	TGTGCCTGGAGGTCATTGGGGGAGACTGAAGCTTTCTTT	CAWRSLGETEAFF
TRBV30	TRBJ2-3	NA	NA	TGTGCCTGGAGTCTCGAGACAGATACGCAGTATTTT	CAWSLETDTQYF
TRBV11-2	TRBJ2-5	NA	NA	TGTGCCAGCCGAGGGGCAGGGAGAGAGACCCAGTACTTC	CASRGAGRETQYF
TRBV28	TRBJ2-1	NA	NA	TGTGCCAGCAGTTCGGGACCTGGTAATGAGCAGTTCTTC	CASSSGPGNEQFF
TRBV9	TRBJ2-7	NA	NA	TGTGCCAGCAGCGTAGAGGGGATCCCCTACGAGCAGTACTTC	CASSVEGIPYEQYF
TRBV6-5	TRBJ2-7	TRBD2	NA	TGTGCCAGCAGTTACACTATAGCGGGGGGCGTCTCCTACGAGCAGTACTTC	CASSYTIAGGVSYEQYF
TRBV29-1	TRBJ2-1	NA	NA	TGCAGCGTTGAAGAGCGGACCAGCTCCTACAATGAGCAGTTCTTC	CSVEERTSSYNEQFF
TRBV11-1	TRBJ2-1	NA	NA	TGTGCCAGCAGCTTACAGGGTGGAAGTGAGTTTTACAATGAGCAGTTCTTC	CASSLQGGSEFYNEQFF
TRBV6-4	TRBJ2-3	TRBD2	NA	TGTGCCAGCAGTGACTCCCCGGGAGGGGCGCGAGATACGCAGTATTTT	CASSDSPGGARDTQYF
TRBV27	TRBJ2-7	TRBD1	NA	TGTGCCAGCAGTTTTTGGCAGGGGGCGGACGAGCAGTACTTC	CASSFWQGADEQYF
TRBV12-3/TRBV12-4	TRBJ2-6	NA	NA	TGTGCCAGCAGTCCTACCGGGCCTCAAGACGTCCTGACTTTC	CASSPTGPQDVLTF
TRBV18	TRBJ1-5	TRBD1	NA	TGTGCCAGCTCCGATACAGGGGCCTCCAATCAGCCCCAGCATTTT	CASSDTGASNQPQHF
TRBV6-6	TRBJ2-2	NA	NA	TGTGCCAGCAGTTACTTGGAGGACACCGGGGAGCTGTTTTTT	CASSYLEDTGELFF
TRBV28	TRBJ1-5	TRBD1	NA	TGTGCCAGCAGGACAGGGGGCAATCAGCCCCAGCATTTT	CASRTGGNQPQHF
TRBV9	TRBJ1-1	NA	NA	TGTGCCAGCAGCGTAGGAGAAGGGGGACTCACTGAAGCTTTCTTT	CASSVGEGGLTEAFF
TRBV20-1	TRBJ2-7	TRBD2	NA	TGCAGTGCCATCGGGGTCGGGGACTATCGTGGAGAGCAGTACTTC	CSAIGVGDYRGEQYF
TRBV29-1	TRBJ2-7	TRBD1	NA	TGCAGCGTTGAAGGTACAGGGGGAACCTACGAGCAGTACTTC	CSVEGTGGTYEQYF
TRBV3-1	TRBJ2-2	TRBD1	NA	TGTGCCAGCAGCCAGTACCGGGACAGGAACACCGGGGAGCTGTTTTTT	CASSQYRDRNTGELFF
TRBV30	TRBJ1-1	NA	once	TGTGCCTGGAATCCGAGGTGGGGGCGGGCCACTGAAGCTTTCTTT	CAWNPRWGRATEAFF
TRBV30	TRBJ2-7	NA	NA	TGTGCCTGGAGCGCTAGCGACTACGAGCAGTACTTC	CAWSASDYEQYF
TRBV13	TRBJ1-1	NA	NA	TGTGCCAGCAGCTTAGGCGGTCAGTCGAACACTGAAGCTTTCTTT	CASSLGGQSNTEAFF